This T cell receptor beta chain was recorded in a study of blood T cell repertoires in COVID-19. On the study more broadly: Specimens from acute and convalescent COVID-19 originated in the United States, Italy and Spain. In each case, the material was cDNA or gDNA derived from T cells, B-cell-depleted T cells, or PBMCs.

Between the trimmed V and J ends, which lost 2 bases and 11 bases, there was a span of 15 bases. The CDR3 runs 13 residues. Per the germline V gene, CDR1 is MNHEY and CDR2 is SMNVEV (reference sequence). Per the authors' pipeline: How many nucleated cells were present was estimated from reference gene primer amplification. Clones were read by immunoSEQ multiplex PCR, and TCRdb kept only the in-frame ones, dropping some. V and J calls and clone size follow that table, whereas D and trimming were derived from the DNA. Of approximately 34,000 clones in the sample, roughly 80% were seen once. V usage is TRBV27 and J usage is TRBJ1-1; D is uncertain. The sequence was collected from a woman in her seventies with acute or convalescent COVID-19. Sequenced material: peripheral blood. CDR3 loop: CASSLEVGGRAFF. The CDR3 nucleotides are TGTGCCAGCAGTTTAGAGGTAGGAGGTAGGGCTTTCTTT.